These T cell receptor beta chains were read from a single sample in a study of CXCR3-negative and CXCR3-positive naive CD8 T cells. TCRdb re-called the 5' RACE reads and gives one entry per CDR3 protein, without DNA. The repertoire table contains approximately 66,000 distinct CDR3 sequences. The material sequenced was naive CXCR3- CD8+ T cells from blood. Source of these receptors: a human donor in good health. Some clones in this sample may be carry-over from other donors' samples. The CDR3 runs from the conserved cysteine through the conserved F or W.

J | V | CDR3
TRBJ2-2 | TRBV29-1 | CSVPIRTGELFF
TRBJ1-6 | TRBV10-1 | CASSESDSYNSPLHF
TRBJ2-7 | TRBV28 | CASSLIGGEQYF
TRBJ2-2 | TRBV29-1 | CSVEARGLGTGELFF
TRBJ1-1 | TRBV29-1 | CSVEGTGEGTEAFF
TRBJ1-4 | TRBV28 | CASSRSGATNEKLFF
TRBJ2-7 | TRBV28 | CASSSTLAAGQGQYEQYF
TRBJ2-1 | TRBV19 | CASKTLSTSPYNEQFF
TRBJ1-1 | TRBV12-3/TRBV12-4 | CASSSPGRNTEAFF
TRBJ1-4 | TRBV15 | CATSMTDREHEKLFF
TRBJ2-2 | TRBV29-1 | CSVVWGYGELFF
TRBJ2-7 | TRBV5-1 | CASSGGGLYEQYF
TRBJ2-1 | TRBV9 | CASSGRISGGSYNEQFF
TRBJ2-1 | TRBV4-3 | CASSPRLAGGYDEQFF
TRBJ1-1 | TRBV13 | CASSSTGRGYTEAFF
TRBJ2-5 | TRBV5-4 | CASSYRGGETQYF
TRBJ2-1 | TRBV20-1 | CSARDPGRTINEQFF
TRBJ2-1 | TRBV7-3 | CASSSLAEGSSYNEQFF
TRBJ1-1 | TRBV20-1 | CSARSTTGTGYDFF
TRBJ1-2 | TRBV2 | CASSEVREYYGYTF
TRBJ2-7 | TRBV5-6 | CASSARVAGGTEQYF
TRBJ2-3 | TRBV28 | CASSLLVFSGQSLTDTQYF
TRBJ2-5 | TRBV29-1 | CSALRRDQETQYF
TRBJ2-1 | TRBV7-2 | CASSLLWQGLATYNEQFF
TRBJ2-7 | TRBV6-5 | CASSFVLSPYEQYF
TRBJ2-7 | TRBV9 | CASSERDDAYEQYF
TRBJ1-2 | TRBV6-6 | CASRSNYGYTF
TRBJ2-1 | TRBV28 | CASTEHAPLSNEQFF
TRBJ2-7 | TRBV5-1 | CASSLEVAGAYEQYF
TRBJ2-1 | TRBV20-1 | CSAREELAGDNEQFF
TRBJ2-1 | TRBV6-6 | CASSYQDTQDEQFF
TRBJ1-4 | TRBV7-9 | CASSLAVDELFF
TRBJ2-1 | TRBV29-1 | CSVVGDKLYNEQFF